One TCR beta chain is described in this entry. The antigen is not known. The data derive from a study of CXCR3-negative and CXCR3-positive naive CD8 T cells. General study results and limits: Researchers reported similar TRBV-TRBJ usage in naive CXCR3-negative and CXCR3-positive cells, though memory differed. For CXCR3-positive naive cells, TRB CDR3s were more hydrophobic than those of CXCR3-negative naive cells. Memory CD8+ cells showed much lower diversity, while both naive subsets were comparably high.

The TRB libraries of cDNA were built by UMI-labeled 5' RACE. TCRdb re-called the 5' RACE reads and shows each CDR3 protein once, DNA omitted. In all, the sample yields 75,000 to 90,000 distinct CDR3 sequences. CDR1 and CDR2 (germline): SEHNR, FQNEAQ (reference sequence). This CDR3 is 14 amino acids long. Sequenced material: naive CXCR3+ CD8+ T cells from blood. Subset described: CD45RO-CCR7+CD27+CD95- naive CD8+ T cells expressing CXCR3 (TNR3+). The sequence was collected from a human donor in good health. Some clones in this sample may be carry-over from other donors' samples. This chain links TRBV7-9 with TRBJ2-1; TCRdb proposes TRBD1, but this gene call is untestable without DNA. The CDR3 here is CASSFFRQDNEQFF. Full variable domain (remainder filled in from reference TRBV7-9 and TRBJ2-1): DTGVSQNPRHKITKRGQNVTFRCDPISEHNRLYWYRQTLGQGPEFLTYFQNEAQLEKSRLLSDRFSAERPKGSFSTLEIQRTEQGDSAMYLCASSFFRQDNEQFFGPGTRLTVL.